This TCR beta chain was retrieved from a study of T cells after posttransplantation cyclophosphamide. Study findings and constraints: Donor-recipient repertoire similarity was low at 1-2 months, rising over year one. Recipient CMV seropositivity and CMV reactivation strongly tracked TRB clonality. TRB overlap between skin or GI tissue T cells and blood was limited.

Measured with immunoSEQ multiplex PCR; TCRdb has only the in-frame clones, and not every one. The sample contains 9,000 to 10,000 clones, roughly 90% of which appear only once. Concerning this clone: The antigen is unknown.

Controls had myeloablative marrow grafts with methotrexate and calcineurin inhibitor, sampled at 1 year. This CDR3 has 12 amino acids. V dropped 5 bases and J dropped 4 bases, with 8 bases sitting between them. The V gene's germline CDR1 is SGHTA and CDR2 FQGNSA. This sequence joins TRBV7-2 and TRBJ1-1; D uncertain. This receptor was identified in a young adult male patient who received an allogeneic stem cell transplant from an unrelated donor, was CMV-positive, and had no GVHD. The T cells may partly be graft donor cells. Sequenced material: PBMCs, taken after an allogeneic stem cell transplant with a calcineurin inhibitor and methotrexate. The CDR3 DNA follows: TGTGCCAGCAGCGCCGGTGTCACTGAAGCTTTCTTT. Protein product: CASSAGVTEAFF. Drawing the rest from reference TRBV7-2 and TRBJ1-1, the complete variable domain is GAGVSQSPSNKVTEKGKDVELRCDPISGHTALYWYRQSLGQGLEFLIYFQGNSAPDKSGLPSDRFSAERTGGSVSTLTIQRTQQEDSAVYLCASSAGVTEAFFGQGTRLTVV.